Following are 14 T cell receptor beta chains from one sample sequenced in a study of OX40 agonist ivuxolimab in advanced cancers. Repertoires were generated with immunoSEQ multiplex PCR, while TCRdb's copy carries only in-frame clones and drops some. The sample comprises over 55,000 clones, roughly 84% of which are singletons, and nearly 0.8% rests with the top ten. This specimen was CD4+ or CD8+ T cells sorted from blood, taken in a trial of the OX40 agonist ivuxolimab. The receptors come from an adult with an advanced solid tumor such as melanoma, head and neck, liver or kidney cancer.

In this sample, this clone is medium-sized. This rearrangement joins TRBV9 to TRBJ1-2, with D tentatively TRBD1 (5 bases). V was pared by 4 bases and J by 2 bases, with 12 bases between. The germline gives CDR1 SGDLS, CDR2 YYNGEE. This CDR3 has 14 amino acids. The DNA for the CDR3 is TGTGCCAGCAGCCCGGACGGGGGGAACTATGGCTACACCTTC. Amino acid sequence: CASSPDGGNYGYTF.

CDR3: CASKGVRDEKLFF. Written as DNA, the CDR3 is TGTGCCAGCAAAGGGGTCAGGGATGAAAAACTGTTTTTT. The chain joins TRBV6-1 to TRBJ1-4; tentatively, D is TRBD1 (5 bases). The CDR3 extends over 13 amino acids. V was pared by 7 bases and J by 6 bases, with 12 bases between. The V gene's germline CDR1 is MNHNS and CDR2 SASEGT.

The gene calls are TRBV19 and TRBJ1-6, with D possibly matching TRBD1 (6 bases). The CDR3 consists of 16 residues. V lost 5 bases and J 0 bases, leaving 11 bases between the germline ends. Germline CDR1 and CDR2: LNHDA and SQIVND (reference sequence). The CDR3 reads CASSGGQSSYNSPLHF. In DNA, the CDR3 is TGTGCCAGTAGTGGGGGGCAGAGCTCCTATAATTCACCCCTCCACTTT.

This rearrangement joins TRBV18 to TRBJ1-2, with D uncertain. Germline V lookup: CDR1 KGHSH, CDR2 LQKENI. The CDR3 totals 15 residues. Trimming left V 0 bases short and J 1 base short, with 9 bases between. CDR3 loop: CASSPPSQYNYGYTF. The DNA for the CDR3 is TGTGCCAGCTCACCACCGTCGCAATATAACTATGGCTACACCTTC.

The CDR3 here is CASSPGRQWNTEAFF. DNA of the CDR3: TGTGCCAGCAGCCCTGGGAGGCAATGGAACACTGAAGCTTTCTTT. This rearrangement joins TRBV6-5 to TRBJ1-1; unclear D gene. The CDR3 totals 15 residues. V lost 6 bases, J lost 1 base, and 15 bases lay in between. From germline, CDR1 is MNHEY and CDR2 SVGAGI.

The CDR3 sequence: CASSLDFGGNEQFF. CDR3 in DNA: TGCGCCAGCAGCTTGGACTTTGGCGGCAATGAGCAGTTCTTC. The chain carries TRBV5-1 and TRBJ2-1; D not resolved. Germline CDR1 reads SGHRS; CDR2 reads YFSETQ. CDR3 length: 14 amino acids. The ends were cut back, 0 bases at V and 6 bases at J, with 10 bases in the middle.

The CDR3 sequence: CASSVWDSTDTQYF. The CDR3 region has the DNA TGTGCCAGCAGCGTCTGGGACAGCACAGATACGCAGTATTTT. The chain employs TRBV5-4 and TRBJ2-3; D is perhaps TRBD1 or TRBD2 (5 bases each). Trimming shortened V by 4 bases and J by 0 bases, and 9 bases separated the two germline ends. The CDR3 is made up of 14 amino acids. Per germline, CDR1 SGHNT and CDR2 YYREEE (reference sequence).

The chain combines TRBV28 with TRBJ2-7; the D call may be TRBD1 or TRBD2 (5 bases each). This CDR3 has 16 residues. V was cut by 0 bases and J by 6 bases, with 18 bases left in between. CDR1 is MDHEN and CDR2 is SYDVKM in the germline V gene. Written as DNA, the CDR3 is TGTGCCAGCAGTTTATGGAATGGGGGTCCGGCACTCGAGCAGTACTTC. As protein: CASSLWNGGPALEQYF. Based on the CDR3 plus reference TRBV28 and TRBJ2-7, the full variable domain is DVKVTQSSRYLVKRTGEKVFLECVQDMDHENMFWYRQDPGLGLRLIYFSYDVKMKEKGDIPEGYSVSREKKERFSLILESASTNQTSMYLCASSLWNGGPALEQYFGPGTRLTVT.

This clone was picked up a small number of times. The rearrangement links TRBV28 to TRBJ1-3, with D unclear. Germline V gene sequence: CDR1 MDHEN, CDR2 SYDVKM. V was clipped by 3 bases and J by 1 base, with 10 bases between them. The CDR3 sequence is 15 residues long. DNA of the CDR3: TGTGCCAGCAGTTTGAAACGGAGGTCTGGAAACACCATATATTTT. Translated: CASSLKRRSGNTIYF. The complete variable domain, with remaining parts taken from reference TRBV28 and TRBJ1-3, reads DVKVTQSSRYLVKRTGEKVFLECVQDMDHENMFWYRQDPGLGLRLIYFSYDVKMKEKGDIPEGYSVSREKKERFSLILESASTNQTSMYLCASSLKRRSGNTIYFGEGSWLTVV.

About this clone: The CDR3 ends on some other residue instead of the conserved phenylalanine or tryptophan, so this is likely a read error. No DNA is shown, since the ends of the CDR3 on it are uncertain; the CDR3 is the one TCRdb lists. The chain recombines TRBV6-6 with TRBJ2-3; whether TRBD2, the table's D call, matches the DNA was not checked. The CDR3 adds up to 14 amino acids, both ends counted. Germline CDR1 MNHNY, CDR2 SVGAGI (reference sequence). CDR3: CASSGRDSGGDLCM.

This chain uses TRBV5-1 with TRBJ2-2; 7 bases are a match to TRBD2. The germline CDR1 and CDR2 sequences are SGHRS and YFSETQ. V shed 3 bases and J 1 base; nucleotides not matched to a gene: 3. CDR3 length: 15 residues. The CDR3 protein is CASSWSGVNTGELFF. The DNA of the CDR3 is TGCGCCAGCAGCTGGAGCGGGGTGAACACCGGGGAGCTGTTTTTT.

The chain joins TRBV5-1 to TRBJ1-2; unclear D gene. Germline values: CDR1 SGHRS, CDR2 YFSETQ. Trimming pared 0 bases from V and 8 bases from J, leaving 11 bases between. This CDR3 spans 13 amino acids. This chain's CDR3 is CASSLGEWYGYTF. CDR3 nucleotides: TGCGCCAGCAGCTTGGGAGAGTGGTACGGCTACACCTTC.

This clone was detected a few times. The V gene is TRBV6-1, the J gene TRBJ1-5; D is perhaps TRBD1 (6 bases). The CDR3 totals 14 residues. Germline V gene sequence: CDR1 MNHNS, CDR2 SASEGT. V was trimmed by 7 bases and J by 4 bases, leaving 14 bases between them. This CDR3 reads CASNRDRPNQPQHF. The CDR3 nucleotides read TGTGCCAGCAACAGAGACAGGCCAAATCAGCCCCAGCATTTT.

This clone was detected only once. The gene calls are TRBV6-5 and TRBJ2-3; a possible D gene is TRBD2 (5 bases). V lost 6 bases and J 1 base, leaving 11 bases between the germline ends. The CDR3 covers 14 residues. Germline-derived CDR1 and CDR2 are MNHEY and SVGAGI. CDR3 nucleotide sequence: TGTGCCAGCAGCCCCGGACTTCGCACAGATACGCAGTATTTT. It yields the protein CASSPGLRTDTQYF.